Shown below are 2 T cell receptor beta chains from a single sample sequenced in a study of blood T cell repertoires in COVID-19. Using immunoSEQ multiplex PCR, the repertoire was profiled, and TCRdb retains in-frame clones only, with some absent. Of 150,000 or so clones in the sample, about 86% are singletons; the top ten hold about 0.98%. What was sequenced was peripheral blood. These receptor sequences come from a man aged 18 to 29 with acute or convalescent COVID-19.

The chain links TRBV7-6 to TRBJ2-2, with D possibly being TRBD2 (6 bases). Germline CDR1 is SGHVS and CDR2 is FNYEAQ. V dropped 1 base and J dropped 2 bases, with 11 bases sitting between them. The CDR3 consists of 16 residues. CDR3 in DNA: TGTGCCAGCAGCTTAGAAGCGGGTTCAAACACCGGGGAGCTGTTTTTT. Translated, it gives CASSLEAGSNTGELFF.

The chain recombines TRBV5-8 with TRBJ2-5; 7 nucleotides agree with TRBD2. The CDR3 runs 14 residues. Trimming cost V 3 bases and J 5 bases; bases outside gene matches: 7. Germline V gene sequence: CDR1 SGHTS, CDR2 YDEGEE. The chain's CDR3 is CASSYGLVRETQYF. CDR3 coding DNA: TGTGCCAGCAGCTACGGACTAGTTCGGGAGACCCAGTACTTC.